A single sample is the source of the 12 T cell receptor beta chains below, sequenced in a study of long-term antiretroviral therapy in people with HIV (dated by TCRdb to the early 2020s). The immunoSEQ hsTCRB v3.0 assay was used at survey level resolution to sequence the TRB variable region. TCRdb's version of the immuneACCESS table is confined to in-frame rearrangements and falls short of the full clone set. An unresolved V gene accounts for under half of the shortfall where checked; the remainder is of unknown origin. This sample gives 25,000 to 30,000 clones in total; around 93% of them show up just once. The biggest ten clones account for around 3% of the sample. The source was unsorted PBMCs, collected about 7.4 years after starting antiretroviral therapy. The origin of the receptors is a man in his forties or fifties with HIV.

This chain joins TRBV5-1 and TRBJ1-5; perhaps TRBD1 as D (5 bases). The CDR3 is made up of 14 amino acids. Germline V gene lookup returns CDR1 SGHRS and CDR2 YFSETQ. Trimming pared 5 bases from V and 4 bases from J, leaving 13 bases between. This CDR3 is CASRAGTDNQPQHF. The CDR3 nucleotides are TGCGCCAGCAGAGCTGGGACCGATAATCAGCCCCAGCATTTT.

CDR3 residues: CASSQLPGQMNTEAFF. Written as DNA, the CDR3 is TGTGCCAGCAGTCAATTGCCGGGACAGATGAACACTGAAGCTTTCTTT. The chain combines TRBV7-9 with TRBJ1-1; TRBD1 matches 7 bases. This CDR3 has 16 amino acids. Trimming took 6 bases from V and 0 from J; bases not matched to a gene: 10. CDR1 and CDR2 from the germline V gene are SEHNR and FQNEAQ (reference sequence).

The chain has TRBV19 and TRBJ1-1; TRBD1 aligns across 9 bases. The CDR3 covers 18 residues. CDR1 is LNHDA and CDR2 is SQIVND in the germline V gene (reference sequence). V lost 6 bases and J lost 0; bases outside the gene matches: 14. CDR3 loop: CASSREGQGRTLNTEAFF. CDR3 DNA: TGTGCCAGTAGCCGGGAGGGACAGGGAAGGACCCTGAACACTGAAGCTTTCTTT.

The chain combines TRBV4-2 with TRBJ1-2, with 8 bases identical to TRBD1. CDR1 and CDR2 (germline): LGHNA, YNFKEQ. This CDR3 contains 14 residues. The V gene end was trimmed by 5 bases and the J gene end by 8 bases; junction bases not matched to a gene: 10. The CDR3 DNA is TGTGCCAGCAGCGAGCAGACAGGGGTAGAGGGCTACACCTTC. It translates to CASSEQTGVEGYTF.

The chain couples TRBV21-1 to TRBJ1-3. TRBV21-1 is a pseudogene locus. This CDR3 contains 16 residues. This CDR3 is CASSKALRYSGNTIYF. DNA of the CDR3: TGTGCCAGCAGCAAAGCGCTCCGCTACTCTGGAAACACCATATATTTT.

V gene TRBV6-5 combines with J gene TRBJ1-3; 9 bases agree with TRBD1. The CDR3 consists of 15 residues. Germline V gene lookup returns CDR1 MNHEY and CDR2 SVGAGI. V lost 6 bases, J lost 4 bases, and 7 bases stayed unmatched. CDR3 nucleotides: TGTGCCAGCAGGAGGACAGGGGCGGGCGGAAACACCATATATTTT. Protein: CASRRTGAGGNTIYF.

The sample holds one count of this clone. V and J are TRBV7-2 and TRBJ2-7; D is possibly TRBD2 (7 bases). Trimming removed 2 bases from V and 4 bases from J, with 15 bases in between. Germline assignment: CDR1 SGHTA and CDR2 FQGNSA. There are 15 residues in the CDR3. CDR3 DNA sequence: TGTGCCAGCAGCTTATCTATCGGGGGGCAATACGAGCAGTACTTC. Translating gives CASSLSIGGQYEQYF.

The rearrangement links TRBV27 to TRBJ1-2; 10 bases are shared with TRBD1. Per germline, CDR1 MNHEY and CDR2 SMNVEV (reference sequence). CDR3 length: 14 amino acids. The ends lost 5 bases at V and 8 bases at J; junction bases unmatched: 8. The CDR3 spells CASSGGQGRRGYTF. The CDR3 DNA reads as TGTGCCAGCAGTGGGGGACAGGGGAGGAGGGGCTACACCTTC.

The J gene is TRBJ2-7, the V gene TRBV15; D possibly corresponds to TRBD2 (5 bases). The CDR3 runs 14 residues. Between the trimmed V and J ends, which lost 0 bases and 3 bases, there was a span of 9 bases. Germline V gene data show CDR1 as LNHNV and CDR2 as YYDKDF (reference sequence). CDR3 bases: TGTGCCACCAGCAGAGATGGAGGTTACTACGAGCAGTACTTC. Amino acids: CATSRDGGYYEQYF.

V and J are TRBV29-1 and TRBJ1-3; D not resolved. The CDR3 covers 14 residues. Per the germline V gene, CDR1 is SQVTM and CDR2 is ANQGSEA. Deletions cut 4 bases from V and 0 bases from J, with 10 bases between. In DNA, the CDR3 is TGCAGCGTTGCCATGGGCAGCTCTGGAAACACCATATATTTT. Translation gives CSVAMGSSGNTIYF. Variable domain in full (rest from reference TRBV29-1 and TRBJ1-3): SAVISQKPSRDICQRGTSLTIQCQVDSQVTMMFWYRQQPGQSLTLIATANQGSEATYESGFVIDKFPISRPNLTFSTLTVSNMSPEDSSIYLCSVAMGSSGNTIYFGEGSWLTVV.

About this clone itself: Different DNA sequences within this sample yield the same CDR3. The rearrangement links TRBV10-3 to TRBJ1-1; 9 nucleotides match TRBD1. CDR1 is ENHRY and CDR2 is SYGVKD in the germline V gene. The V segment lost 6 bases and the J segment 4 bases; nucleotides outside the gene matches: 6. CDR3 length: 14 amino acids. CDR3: CAIRPGQGATEAFF. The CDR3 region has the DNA TGTGCCATCAGACCGGGACAGGGAGCCACTGAAGCTTTCTTT.

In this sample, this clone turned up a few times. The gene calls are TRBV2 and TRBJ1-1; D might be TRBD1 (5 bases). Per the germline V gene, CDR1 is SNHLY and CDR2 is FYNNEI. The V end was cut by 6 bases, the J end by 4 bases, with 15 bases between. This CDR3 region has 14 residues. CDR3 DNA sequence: TGTGCCAGCAGCGGGTTGGGACGGGGCACTGAAGCTTTCTTT. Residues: CASSGLGRGTEAFF.